This T cell receptor (beta chain) was profiled in a study of CD8+CD57+ T cells in acquired aplastic anemia. Study-level background: On average, sorted CD4+ and CD8+ cells gave roughly 2.9 ug of DNA. Findings and limits, study-wide: Simpson's diversity of CD8+ cells was not significantly different in patients compared with controls. Patients and controls shared 25 to 35 CD8+ CDR3 sequences, highly expressed in patients.

Genomic DNA templated the TCR beta VDJ and CDR3 profiling. TCRdb analysed the reads with MiXCR anew, one entry per CDR3 protein. Of approximately 190,000 distinct CDR3 sequences listed, less than 60% are singletons. This clonotype was counted at least ten times. Its antigen remains unidentified. Patients who underwent sequencing had shown CD8+CD57+ cell expansion by flow cytometry. None of the patients had been given any therapy when their blood was sampled. Trimming stripped 4 bases from V and 6 bases from J, with 14 bases between. The CDR3 totals 14 residues. The origin of this receptor is a human donor with aplastic anemia. The chain combines TRBV12-3 or TRBV12-4 with TRBJ2-3; tentative D call: TRBD2 (6 bases). Sequences were obtained from sorted CD4+, CD8+, or CD8+CD57+ T cells (not recorded which) from PBMCs. The CDR3: CASSSGGISDTQYF. For the CDR3, the DNA is TGTGCCAGCAGTTCAGGCGGGATTTCCGATACGCAGTATTTT.